Listed here are 28 T cell receptor beta chains from one sample, sequenced in a study of T cell responses to AZD1222 COVID-19 vaccine. Clones were read by immunoSEQ multiplex PCR, and TCRdb kept only the in-frame ones, dropping some. Of about 180,000 clones in the sample, about 90% were seen once. This sample comprised peripheral blood, obtained 28 days after the second AZD1222 dose. These TCRs come from an adult who received the AZD1222 COVID-19 vaccine.

Here the CDR3 DNA reads TGTGCCAGCTCACCTTGGGACAGGGCCGGGAACACCATATATTTT. This sequence encodes CASSPWDRAGNTIYF. The chain has TRBV18 and TRBJ1-3; TRBD1 aligns across 9 bases. Germline values: CDR1 KGHSH, CDR2 LQKENI. V was pared by 3 bases and J by 7 bases, with 7 bases of the junction left unmatched. This CDR3 comprises 15 residues.

The chain is built from TRBV15 and TRBJ2-2; no firm D call. Germline V gene lookup returns CDR1 LNHNV and CDR2 YYDKDF (reference sequence). V dropped 3 bases and J dropped 5 bases, with 1 base sitting between them. CDR3 length: 11 residues. As DNA, the CDR3 is TGTGCCACCAGCAGGACCGGGGAGCTGTTTTTT. Translated: CATSRTGELFF.

This clone was picked up a small number of times. V gene TRBV27 combines with J gene TRBJ1-2; D may be TRBD1 (5 bases). Germline CDR1 is MNHEY and CDR2 is SMNVEV (reference sequence). This CDR3 region has 14 residues. Deletions cut 1 base from V and 10 bases from J, with 16 bases between. CDR3 in amino acids: CASSLWPGPLIYTF. The CDR3 DNA reads TGTGCCAGCAGTTTATGGCCAGGGCCGTTGATCTACACCTTC.

The gene calls are TRBV5-5 and TRBJ2-7; TRBD1 matches at 7 bases. This CDR3 spans 14 amino acids. CDR1 is SGHKS, CDR2 YYEKEE, per germline (reference sequence). The V segment lost 1 base and the J segment 7 bases; nucleotides outside the gene matches: 8. The DNA of the CDR3 is TGTGCCAGCAGCTTGTCTCAGGGGGTAGGAGAGCAGTACTTC. Its translation: CASSLSQGVGEQYF.

This clone was detected only a few times. In nucleotides, the CDR3 is TGTGCCAGTACCCCCCGGGACAGGGGGGAGGGCGAGCAGTACTTC. It is translated as CASTPRDRGEGEQYF. The chain recombines TRBV19 with TRBJ2-7, with 11 nucleotides matching TRBD1. The CDR3 sequence is 15 residues long. Germline lookup yields CDR1 LNHDA and CDR2 SQIVND (reference sequence). V was clipped by 7 bases and J by 6 bases; unmatched bases: 11.

CDR3 nucleotide sequence: TGTGCCAGCAGCAAAGGACAGGGGGCCTCCACCGGGGAGCTGTTTTTT. As protein: CASSKGQGASTGELFF. The chain has TRBV5-6 and TRBJ2-2; 11 nucleotides match TRBD1. CDR1 SGHDT and CDR2 YYEEEE come from the germline V gene. Trimming took 4 bases from V and 4 from J; bases not matched to a gene: 6. The CDR3 contains 16 residues.

The chain joins TRBV7-2 to TRBJ2-7, with D maybe TRBD1 (5 bases). The germline V gene encodes CDR1 SGHTA and CDR2 FQGNSA. The CDR3 is 14 amino acids. The V gene lost 5 bases and the J gene lost 2 bases, with 13 bases spanning the gap. The CDR3 bases are TGTGCCAGCAGCCGCAGGGATCCACCCTACGAGCAGTACTTC. Its translation is CASSRRDPPYEQYF.

This chain connects TRBV2 to TRBJ2-3; D is unclear. CDR1 is SNHLY, CDR2 FYNNEI, per germline. V was trimmed by 3 bases and J by 3 bases, leaving 10 bases between them. The CDR3 runs to 14 residues. CDR3 region: CASSDISGTDTQYF. In nucleotides, the CDR3 is TGTGCCAGCAGTGATATATCCGGAACAGATACGCAGTATTTT. Supplemented by reference TRBV2 and TRBJ2-3, the full variable domain reads EPEVTQTPSHQVTQMGQEVILRCVPISNHLYFYWYRQILGQKVEFLVSFYNNEISEKSEIFDDQFSVERPDGSNFTLKIRSTKLEDSAMYFCASSDISGTDTQYFGPGTRLTVL.

DNA for the CDR3: TGTGCCAGCAGTCGGACAGGGGGCGGAGATACGCAGTATTTT. It yields the protein CASSRTGGGDTQYF. The chain is built from TRBV6-5 and TRBJ2-3; 11 nucleotides align to TRBD1. From germline, CDR1 is MNHEY and CDR2 SVGAGI. V lost 5 bases, J lost 5 bases, and 3 bases stayed unmatched. This CDR3 is built from 14 residues.

The chain carries TRBV7-2 and TRBJ2-5, with 12 bases aligning to TRBD2. CDR1 and CDR2 from the germline V gene are SGHTA and FQGNSA. The CDR3 is 15 residues long. Trimming removed 5 bases from V and 3 bases from J; junction bases left unmatched: 4. The CDR3 spells CASSLSSGGEETQYF. The DNA for the CDR3 is TGTGCCAGCAGCCTATCTAGCGGGGGGGAAGAGACCCAGTACTTC.

This clone was picked up one time. The rearrangement uses TRBV14 and TRBJ1-1; the D is unclear. V was cut by 1 base and J by 5 bases, with 14 bases left in between. The length of the CDR3 is 15 residues. Germline CDR1 SGHDN, CDR2 FVKESK. For the CDR3, the DNA is TGTGCCAGCAGCCAAGTGGCAGTAAGGTGGACTGAAGCTTTCTTT. It is translated as CASSQVAVRWTEAFF.

The rearrangement uses TRBV4-2 and TRBJ1-1; D unresolved. The CDR3 covers 14 residues. Germline lookup yields CDR1 LGHNA and CDR2 YNFKEQ. Trimming took 4 bases from V and 1 from J, leaving 10 bases between them. The CDR3 DNA sequence: TGTGCCAGCAGCCTCGAATGGGGGAACACTGAAGCTTTCTTT. The encoded protein is CASSLEWGNTEAFF.

The V and J genes are TRBV12-5 and TRBJ2-5; 10 positions match TRBD2. The V gene end was trimmed by 7 bases and the J gene end by 0 bases; junction bases not matched to a gene: 17. Germline-derived CDR1 and CDR2 are LGHNT and FRNRAP. This CDR3 region has 19 residues. The CDR3: CASVRPRDSGGPYQETQYF. The CDR3 DNA reads TGTGCTAGTGTTCGACCTCGGGATAGCGGGGGGCCTTACCAAGAGACCCAGTACTTC.

In this sample, this clone turned up a few times. J is TRBJ2-5 and V is TRBV4-3; D remains ambiguous. The V and J ends lost 0 bases and 7 bases respectively, with 15 bases between them. Germline assignment: CDR1 LGHNA and CDR2 YSLEER. The CDR3 runs 15 residues. The CDR3 DNA reads TGCGCCAGCAGCCAAGAGGTCCCGGGCCGAGGGACCCAGTACTTC. It yields the protein CASSQEVPGRGTQYF.

This chain joins TRBV15 and TRBJ1-5; D is unresolved. This CDR3 is built from 12 residues. The V gene lost 8 bases and the J gene lost 3 bases, with 8 bases spanning the gap. Germline V CDR1 and CDR2: LNHNV, YYDKDF (reference sequence). The chain's CDR3 is CATGGYNQPQHF. The CDR3 coding sequence is TGTGCCACCGGAGGGTACAATCAGCCCCAGCATTTT.

The V and J genes are TRBV5-1 and TRBJ2-2; D is unclear. Germline V CDR1 and CDR2: SGHRS, YFSETQ. The CDR3 has 15 residues. V was clipped by 4 bases and J by 5 bases, with 15 bases between them. The CDR3 reads CASSPREDKTGELFF. CDR3 DNA: TGCGCCAGCAGCCCCCGAGAAGATAAGACCGGGGAGCTGTTTTTT.

The chain uses TRBV4-3 and TRBJ1-2; D is unclear. The V gene's germline CDR1 is LGHNA and CDR2 YSLEER. This CDR3 spans 14 amino acids. Trimming pared 0 bases from V and 4 bases from J, leaving 9 bases between. As DNA, the CDR3 is TGCGCCAGCAGCCAAGATTTTGCAGTCTATGGCTACACCTTC. It yields the protein CASSQDFAVYGYTF.

This chain connects TRBV5-1 to TRBJ2-7; a weak D match, TRBD1 (6 bases). The V end was cut by 2 bases, the J end by 0 bases, with 21 bases between. The CDR3 is made up of 18 amino acids. From germline, CDR1 is SGHRS and CDR2 YFSETQ. The CDR3 loop reads CASSFTAGTQRSSYEQYF. The CDR3 DNA reads TGCGCCAGCAGCTTCACCGCCGGGACACAAAGGAGCTCCTACGAGCAGTACTTC.

The V and J genes are TRBV10-2 and TRBJ2-5, with 14 bases lining up with TRBD2. Germline assignment: CDR1 WSHSY and CDR2 SAAADI. Unmatched junction bases numbered 0, after V lost 6 bases and J lost 3 bases. This CDR3 is built from 14 residues. The CDR3 region is CASRGLAGEETQYF. CDR3 coding DNA: TGCGCCAGCAGGGGACTAGCGGGGGAAGAGACCCAGTACTTC.

V is TRBV28 and J is TRBJ2-1; D uncertain. The V and J ends lost 1 base and 6 bases respectively, with 4 bases between them. This CDR3 is 12 amino acids long. From germline, CDR1 is MDHEN and CDR2 SYDVKM. CDR3 in amino acids: CASSLLSNEQFF. The CDR3 DNA is TGTGCCAGCAGTTTATTGAGCAATGAGCAGTTCTTC.

This clone was observed a few times. This sequence joins TRBV5-4 and TRBJ2-7; the D gene could be TRBD1 or TRBD2 (6 bases each). This CDR3 contains 15 residues. Germline V gene data show CDR1 as SGHNT and CDR2 as YYREEE (reference sequence). The V end was cut by 2 bases, the J end by 7 bases, with 19 bases between. This CDR3 is CASSLGGYTLGEQYF. Written as DNA, the CDR3 is TGTGCCAGCAGCTTAGGGGGGTATACTTTGGGTGAGCAGTACTTC.

V usage is TRBV7-2 and J usage is TRBJ2-3; D not certain. This CDR3 is built from 12 residues. Germline-derived CDR1 and CDR2 are SGHTA and FQGNSA. V lost 1 base and J lost 5, with 4 bases in between. The CDR3 here is CASSLDRDTQYF. Written as DNA, the CDR3 is TGTGCCAGCAGCTTAGATCGAGATACGCAGTATTTT.

This chain uses TRBV7-2 with TRBJ1-2; no clear D gene. Trimming cost V 5 bases and J 4 bases, with 11 bases left between them. CDR1 and CDR2 (germline): SGHTA, FQGNSA. The CDR3 runs 13 residues. CDR3 amino acids: CASSMEWIYGYTF. Written as DNA, the CDR3 is TGTGCCAGCAGCATGGAGTGGATCTATGGCTACACCTTC.

The chain uses TRBV3-1 (or the pseudogene TRBV3-2) and TRBJ2-5; weak D call: TRBD2 (6 bases). From germline, CDR1 is LGHDT and CDR2 YNNKEL (reference sequence). V was pared by 0 bases and J by 5 bases, with 16 bases between. The CDR3 has 16 amino acids. CDR3 sequence: CASSQEGRTRGETQYF. CDR3 sequence (DNA): TGTGCCAGCAGCCAAGAGGGCAGAACCCGGGGGGAGACCCAGTACTTC.

V usage is TRBV5-1 and J usage is TRBJ1-4; D gene unclear. The CDR3 spans 15 residues. Germline V gene data show CDR1 as SGHRS and CDR2 as YFSETQ. Trimming removed 2 bases from V and 0 bases from J, with 8 bases in between. CDR3 coding DNA: TGCGCCAGCAGCTTAACAAGAGCAACTAATGAAAAACTGTTTTTT. Amino acids: CASSLTRATNEKLFF.

The rearrangement joins TRBV5-1 to TRBJ2-5, with a possible D match to TRBD1 (6 bases). The germline gives CDR1 SGHRS, CDR2 YFSETQ. CDR3 length: 14 residues. V was pared by 4 bases and J by 5 bases, with 15 bases between. The CDR3, as DNA: TGCGCCAGCAGCATCGGACAGATACGGGAGACCCAGTACTTC. It specifies CASSIGQIRETQYF. The entire variable domain, with the rest obtained from reference TRBV5-1 and TRBJ2-5, is as follows: KAGVTQTPRYLIKTRGQQVTLSCSPISGHRSVSWYQQTPGQGLQFLFEYFSETQRNKGNFPGRFSGRQFSNSRSEMNVSTLELGDSALYLCASSIGQIRETQYFGPGTRLLVL.

The V gene is TRBV6-6, the J gene TRBJ1-1; the D is unclear. Germline assignment: CDR1 MNHNY and CDR2 SVGAGI (reference sequence). CDR3 length: 12 residues. Deletions cut 4 bases from V and 2 bases from J, with 5 bases between. The CDR3 DNA follows: TGTGCCAGCAGTTCTACTAACACTGAAGCTTTCTTT. It is translated as CASSSTNTEAFF.

This clone was detected once. The chain recombines TRBV19 with TRBJ1-2, with TRBD1 identical over 10 bases. The V and J ends lost 6 bases and 4 bases, in that order; junction bases with no gene match: 5. Germline V gives CDR1 LNHDA, CDR2 SQIVND (reference sequence). The CDR3 contains 14 residues. CDR3 residues: CASRPGQGTYGYTF. The CDR3 bases are TGTGCCAGTAGGCCGGGACAGGGGACCTATGGCTACACCTTC.